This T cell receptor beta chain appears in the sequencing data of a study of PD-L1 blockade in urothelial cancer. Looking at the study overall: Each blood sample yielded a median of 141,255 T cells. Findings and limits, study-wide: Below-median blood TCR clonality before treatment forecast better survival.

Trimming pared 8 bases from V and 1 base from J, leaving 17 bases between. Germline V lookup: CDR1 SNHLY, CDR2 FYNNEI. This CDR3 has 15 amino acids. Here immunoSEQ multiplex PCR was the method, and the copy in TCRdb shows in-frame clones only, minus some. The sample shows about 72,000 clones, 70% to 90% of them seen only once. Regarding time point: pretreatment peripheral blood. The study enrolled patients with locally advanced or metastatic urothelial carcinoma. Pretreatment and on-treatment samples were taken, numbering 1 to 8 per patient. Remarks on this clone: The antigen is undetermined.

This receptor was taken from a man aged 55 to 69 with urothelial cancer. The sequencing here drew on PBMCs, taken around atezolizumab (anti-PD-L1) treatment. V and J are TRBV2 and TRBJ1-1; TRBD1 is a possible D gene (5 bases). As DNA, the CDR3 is TGTGCCAGCGAACCCCTGTCAAGGGGGAACACTGAAGCTTTCTTT. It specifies CASEPLSRGNTEAFF.